These 8 T cell receptor beta chains originate from one sample sequenced in a study of cytomegalovirus exposure and HLA in healthy donors. PCR primers comprised 60 Vbeta and 13 Jbeta primers. Produced via immunoSEQ multiplex PCR; TCRdb's table is partial and in-frame only. Of over 100,000 clones listed, 75% to 85% are singletons. The specimen sequenced was PBMCs. These receptors were obtained from a woman in her late teens or twenties in good health and CMV-seropositive.

This chain joins TRBV11-2 and TRBJ2-3; D gene uncertain. The V end was cut by 5 bases, the J end by 9 bases, with 12 bases between. Germline assignment: CDR1 SGHAT and CDR2 FQNNGV. The CDR3 is 12 residues long. The CDR3 region has the DNA TGTGCCAGCAGCATCTCGGGTGAAACGCAGTATTTT. It codes for CASSISGETQYF.

The chain employs TRBV5-1 and TRBJ2-7; D is possibly TRBD2 (5 bases). The length of the CDR3 is 15 residues. V was trimmed by 0 bases and J by 0 bases, leaving 10 bases between them. In germline, CDR1 is SGHRS, CDR2 YFSETQ. Here the CDR3 DNA reads TGCGCCAGCAGCTTGGGGACTTCCCCCTCCTACGAGCAGTACTTC. Translated: CASSLGTSPSYEQYF.

Details on this clone: A junction boundary mismatches the germline segment, possibly from a read error. The CDR3: CSSSLGTGGYGYTF. The CDR3 DNA follows: TGTTCCAGCAGCTTAGGGACAGGGGGCTATGGCTACACCTTC. The chain employs TRBV7-9 and TRBJ1-2, with TRBD1 matching 11 bases. Germline CDR1 reads SEHNR; CDR2 reads FQNEAQ (reference sequence). This CDR3 is built from 14 residues.

This clone has more than one count but fewer than ten. The chain is built from TRBV13 and TRBJ2-7; 9 nucleotides align to TRBD1. Germline CDR1 reads PRHDT; CDR2 reads FYEKMQ (reference sequence). This CDR3 has 16 residues. The trim removed 5 bases at V and 4 bases at J, leaving 12 bases unmatched. As DNA, the CDR3 is TGTGCCAGCAGCCTCACCACCGGGACAGGGACGTACGAGCAGTACTTC. Its translation: CASSLTTGTGTYEQYF.

In this sample, this clone turned up a few times. V gene TRBV5-6 combines with J gene TRBJ2-7; 12 bases are a match to TRBD1. Germline V gene data show CDR1 as SGHDT and CDR2 as YYEEEE. The CDR3 has 14 amino acids. V shed 2 bases and J 7 bases; nucleotides not matched to a gene: 4. The CDR3 DNA reads TGTGCCAGCAGCTTCCGGGACAGGGGGCGGGAGCAGTACTTC. Its protein product is CASSFRDRGREQYF.

This clone was counted between two and nine times. The V call is TRBV15, the J call TRBJ2-3; 10 bases line up with TRBD2. The germline V gene has CDR1 LNHNV and CDR2 YYDKDF (reference sequence). This CDR3 spans 15 amino acids. V lost 8 bases and J lost 6; bases outside the gene matches: 11. As DNA, the CDR3 is TGTGCCACCCAAAAATTAGCGGGGGGTTCGGATACGCAGTATTTT. Translating gives CATQKLAGGSDTQYF.

V is TRBV29-1 and J is TRBJ1-1; the D is unclear. V lost 7 bases and J 8 bases, leaving 17 bases between the germline ends. The CDR3 is made up of 12 amino acids. Per germline, CDR1 SQVTM and CDR2 ANQGSEA. Written as DNA, the CDR3 is TGCAGCGCCGACCCCGTCCGGGGAGAAGCTTTCTTT. Amino acid sequence: CSADPVRGEAFF.

The V and J genes are TRBV6-5 and TRBJ2-5; the match to TRBD2 covers 8 bases. V was clipped by 6 bases and J by 5 bases; unmatched bases: 2. Germline values: CDR1 MNHEY, CDR2 SVGAGI. The CDR3 spans 12 residues. CDR3 nucleotides: TGTGCCAGCAGCCGCGGGGGGGAGACCCAGTACTTC. It encodes CASSRGGETQYF.